This record concerns one T cell receptor (beta chain) sequence. This record belongs to a study of blood T cell repertoires in COVID-19. This table comes from immunoSEQ multiplex PCR, and its TCRdb copy is limited to in-frame clones, with some not included. The data contain more than 200,000 clones, around 80% of them seen just once; the ten biggest clones take up 4%. V shed 3 bases and J 6 bases; nucleotides not matched to a gene: 4. The CDR3 has 15 residues. CDR1 and CDR2 from the germline V gene are MNHEY and SMNVEV (reference sequence). Material for sequencing was peripheral blood. The chain combines TRBV27 with TRBJ1-6, with 8 nucleotides matching TRBD1. The TCR sequence derives from a woman between 40 and 50 years old with active or convalescent COVID-19. The CDR3 sequence is CASSLRGQANSPLHF. CDR3 DNA: TGTGCCAGCAGTTTGCGGGGACAGGCTAATTCACCCCTCCACTTT.